These 24 T cell receptor beta chains came from one sample sequenced in a study of T cells in localized non-small cell lung cancer. Libraries were prepared by immunoSEQ multiplex PCR; TCRdb keeps only in-frame clonotypes and omits some of them. The table records roughly 1,800 clones, approximately 25% of them present only once. The sequencing here drew on lung tumor tissue, taken before any cancer treatment. Every receptor here comes from a female donor over 55 with stage I lung adenocarcinoma.

The chain couples TRBV30 to TRBJ1-3, with TRBD1 identical over 8 bases. Trimming removed 2 bases from V and 1 base from J; junction bases left unmatched: 1. The length of the CDR3 is 14 residues. Germline V CDR1 and CDR2: GTSNPN, SVGIG (reference sequence). CDR3 sequence: CAWSRTGSGNTIYF. In DNA form, the CDR3 reads TGTGCCTGGAGTAGGACAGGGTCTGGAAACACCATATATTTT.

This clone was counted between two and nine times. The CDR3 reads CASSFQGAQTEAFF. CDR3 in DNA: TGTGCCAGCAGTTTCCAGGGGGCCCAAACTGAAGCTTTCTTT. The chain joins TRBV6-8 to TRBJ1-1; 8 bases line up with TRBD1. Looked up from germline, CDR1 is MNHGY and CDR2 is SAAAGT. Trimming removed 4 bases from V and 5 bases from J; junction bases left unmatched: 6. The CDR3 covers 14 residues.

V is TRBV28 and J is TRBJ1-2, with D unresolved. This CDR3 comprises 13 residues. Trimming removed 7 bases from V and 7 bases from J, with 16 bases in between. CDR1 is MDHEN and CDR2 is SYDVKM in the germline V gene. The CDR3 loop reads CASTFLPSSGYTF. The CDR3 nucleotides read TGTGCCAGCACCTTTCTACCGTCCTCTGGCTACACCTTC.

V usage is TRBV7-7 and J usage is TRBJ2-5; D is perhaps TRBD2 (5 bases). Germline-derived CDR1 and CDR2 are SSHAT and FNYEAQ (reference sequence). V dropped 4 bases and J dropped 9 bases, with 21 bases sitting between them. The CDR3 runs 15 residues. DNA for the CDR3: TGTGCCAGCAGCTCACCCCAGACAATGTTGGAGGCCCAGTACTTC. It yields the protein CASSSPQTMLEAQYF.

The rearrangement uses TRBV6-8 and TRBJ1-1; D possibly corresponds to TRBD1 (5 bases). Germline assignment: CDR1 MNHGY and CDR2 SAAAGT. Trimming left V 10 bases short and J 6 bases short, with 30 bases between. The CDR3 is 17 amino acids. The CDR3 loop is CAIRKRVGTDVNPEAFF. The CDR3 DNA reads as TGTGCCATCAGGAAAAGAGTAGGGACGGACGTCAACCCTGAAGCTTTCTTT.

The chain uses TRBV7-2 and TRBJ2-3; TRBD2 matches 10 bases. Per germline, CDR1 SGHTA and CDR2 FQGNSA. The CDR3 has 13 residues. After removal of 5 bases from V and 8 bases from J, the junction contained 4 bases not matched to a gene. The CDR3 nucleotides are TGTGCCAGCAGCACCCCTAGCGGGAGTACGCAGTATTTT. Its translation is CASSTPSGSTQYF. Looking up the rest from reference TRBV7-2 and TRBJ2-3 gives the full variable domain: GAGVSQSPSNKVTEKGKDVELRCDPISGHTALYWYRQSLGQGLEFLIYFQGNSAPDKSGLPSDRFSAERTGGSVSTLTIQRTQQEDSAVYLCASSTPSGSTQYFGPGTRLTVL.

In this sample, this clone turned up a few times. One end of the junction varies from germline; a read error may be responsible. The chain combines TRBV6-8 with TRBJ2-7; 9 bases align to TRBD2. Per the germline V gene, CDR1 is MNHGY and CDR2 is SAAAGT. The CDR3 totals 15 residues. DNA for the CDR3: TGTGCCATCAGTGTTTCGGGTAGCGGGAGTTACGAGCAGTACTTC. This encodes CAISVSGSGSYEQYF.

This clone has more than one count but fewer than ten. This rearrangement joins TRBV30 to TRBJ2-5; no firm D call. Trimming took 0 bases from V and 2 from J, leaving 10 bases between them. Germline V lookup: CDR1 GTSNPN, CDR2 SVGIG (reference sequence). The CDR3 loop spans 14 amino acids. CDR3 sequence: CAWSVAQPQETQYF. The CDR3 coding sequence is TGTGCCTGGAGTGTAGCCCAACCACAAGAGACCCAGTACTTC.

This clone is labeled medium-sized. V is TRBV9 and J is TRBJ1-2; D remains ambiguous. This CDR3 contains 17 residues. Germline assignment: CDR1 SGDLS and CDR2 YYNGEE. Trimming pared 0 bases from V and 0 bases from J, leaving 15 bases between. The CDR3 DNA reads TGTGCCAGCAGCGTAGTCGCAACTAAGGGATCTAACTATGGCTACACCTTC. Protein product: CASSVVATKGSNYGYTF.

This clone showed up just once. The chain combines TRBV5-1 with TRBJ2-3; 15 nucleotides match TRBD2. This CDR3 is built from 16 residues. The V segment lost 2 bases and the J segment 5 bases; nucleotides outside the gene matches: 3. CDR1 is SGHRS, CDR2 YFSETQ, per germline. The CDR3 here is CASSLGLAGGIDTQYF. The CDR3 DNA is TGCGCCAGCAGCTTAGGACTAGCGGGAGGGATAGATACGCAGTATTTT.

This rearrangement joins TRBV18 to TRBJ2-6; D ambiguous. The CDR3 extends over 17 amino acids. Germline assignment: CDR1 KGHSH and CDR2 LQKENI. The V gene lost 3 bases and the J gene lost 0 bases, with 12 bases spanning the gap. The CDR3 nucleotides are TGTGCCAGCTCACCGTACAGTAGTCCCTCTGGGGCCAACGTCCTGACTTTC. Protein sequence: CASSPYSSPSGANVLTF.

V gene TRBV28 combines with J gene TRBJ1-2; no definite D call. CDR3 size: 12 residues. V was pared by 9 bases and J by 4 bases, with 12 bases between. Looked up from germline, CDR1 is MDHEN and CDR2 is SYDVKM. CDR3: CASDGSLYGYTF. CDR3 DNA sequence: TGTGCCAGTGACGGGTCACTCTATGGCTACACCTTC.

In its sample, this clone ranks as medium-sized. This rearrangement joins TRBV9 to TRBJ2-3; TRBD2 matches 7 bases. Germline V gene lookup returns CDR1 SGDLS and CDR2 YYNGEE. Germline trimming cut 5 bases from V and 3 bases from J; bases unmatched to any gene: 21. The CDR3 is 19 residues long. In DNA form, the CDR3 reads TGTGCCAGCAGTAGCTCCTACTGGGAGGGGAGGAAGGTGACAGATACGCAGTATTTT. It specifies CASSSSYWEGRKVTDTQYF.

This rearrangement joins TRBV19 to TRBJ2-1; 10 bases are a match to TRBD2. The V gene end was trimmed by 1 base and the J gene end by 10 bases; junction bases not matched to a gene: 7. CDR3 length equals 15 residues. Germline V gene sequence: CDR1 LNHDA, CDR2 SQIVND (reference sequence). The CDR3: CASSIGSGRAEEQFF. For the CDR3, the DNA is TGTGCCAGTAGTATAGGGAGCGGGAGGGCCGAGGAGCAGTTCTTC.

This clone has just a few counts. The chain recombines TRBV6-8 with TRBJ1-1, with a possible D match to TRBD1 (5 bases). CDR3 length: 13 residues. From germline, CDR1 is MNHGY and CDR2 SAAAGT. Trimming cost V 6 bases and J 3 bases, with 11 bases left between them. The DNA of the CDR3 is TGTGCCAGCAGGGGCAGGGAGGACACTGAAGCTTTCTTT. Protein sequence: CASRGREDTEAFF.

A few counts support this clone. This chain uses TRBV9 with TRBJ2-3; D is unclear. V gave up 3 bases and J gave up 4 bases, with 12 bases separating them. The V gene's germline CDR1 is SGDLS and CDR2 YYNGEE. The CDR3 covers 14 residues. This CDR3 is CASSASIAPDTQYF. CDR3 DNA sequence: TGTGCCAGCAGCGCGTCCATAGCTCCAGATACGCAGTATTTT.

J is TRBJ2-7 and V is TRBV7-2, with D possibly TRBD1 on 7 matching bases. Germline values: CDR1 SGHTA, CDR2 FQGNSA. CDR3 length equals 13 residues. The V and J ends lost 5 bases and 5 bases respectively, with 13 bases between them. The CDR3 spells CASSHDREDEQYF. In nucleotides, the CDR3 is TGTGCCAGCAGCCATGACAGGGAGGACGAGCAGTACTTC.

This rearrangement joins TRBV9 to TRBJ1-2, with 11 bases identical to TRBD1. This CDR3 contains 15 residues. The germline V gene has CDR1 SGDLS and CDR2 YYNGEE. J lost 4 bases, V lost 5 bases, and 7 bases had no gene match. CDR3: CASSLSGTGGYGYTF. The DNA of the CDR3 is TGTGCCAGCAGTTTATCCGGGACAGGGGGCTATGGCTACACCTTC.

In DNA form, the CDR3 reads TGCGCCAGCAGCCAGGAGAGGGGGGACTACGAGCAGTACTTC. This codes for CASSQERGDYEQYF. The V and J genes are TRBV4-1 and TRBJ2-7, with D perhaps matching TRBD1 or TRBD2 (6 bases each). V lost 3 bases to trimming and J lost 3 bases, with 12 bases between them. Germline lookup yields CDR1 MGHRA and CDR2 YSYEKL. This CDR3 comprises 14 residues.

This clone is medium-sized by share. This chain connects TRBV6-8 to TRBJ2-7, with D perhaps TRBD2 (5 bases). V was trimmed by 4 bases and J by 7 bases, leaving 17 bases between them. CDR3 length: 14 amino acids. CDR1 MNHGY and CDR2 SAAAGT come from the germline V gene. CDR3 DNA: TGTGCCAGCAGTTCTCCGGTTAGAGCGGAAGAGCAGTACTTC. Translating gives CASSSPVRAEEQYF.

This clone has a handful of counts. The gene calls are TRBV11-3 and TRBJ2-7; TRBD2 agrees at 15 bases. Germline CDR1 reads SGHNT; CDR2 reads YENEEA. This CDR3 comprises 16 residues. V dropped 5 bases and J dropped 4; count of bases not matched to a gene: 6. This CDR3 is CASSPRTSGRDYEQYF. CDR3 in DNA: TGTGCCAGCAGCCCCAGGACTAGCGGGAGGGATTACGAGCAGTACTTC.

This clone was seen a handful of times. V is TRBV28 and J is TRBJ1-3, with D perhaps TRBD1 (5 bases). Germline-derived CDR1 and CDR2 are MDHEN and SYDVKM. V lost 9 bases and J lost 2, with 20 bases in between. This CDR3 has 16 residues. DNA for the CDR3: TGTGCCAGTTACGGCGCCCGAGGGACCGCTGGAAACACCATATATTTT. Amino acids: CASYGARGTAGNTIYF. The complete variable domain, with remaining parts taken from reference TRBV28 and TRBJ1-3, reads DVKVTQSSRYLVKRTGEKVFLECVQDMDHENMFWYRQDPGLGLRLIYFSYDVKMKEKGDIPEGYSVSREKKERFSLILESASTNQTSMYLCASYGARGTAGNTIYFGEGSWLTVV.

This chain joins TRBV29-1 and TRBJ1-2, with D possibly being TRBD1 (6 bases). The CDR3 has 12 residues. Per germline, CDR1 SQVTM and CDR2 ANQGSEA. Trimming removed 4 bases from V and 5 bases from J, with 11 bases in between. CDR3 sequence reads: CSVARGRYGYTF. DNA of the CDR3: TGCAGCGTTGCGCGGGGGCGGTATGGCTACACCTTC.

A note on this clone: A read error may produce the germline difference seen at one junction end. The chain links TRBV6-8 to TRBJ2-1, with a weak D call TRBD1 (6 bases). The CDR3 sequence is 13 residues long. Germline loops: CDR1 MNHGY, CDR2 SAAAGT. CDR3 DNA: TGTGCCAGCAGTGACTCGGACAGCAATGAGCAGTTCTTC. This codes for CASSDSDSNEQFF.